The 7 T cell receptor beta chains below come from one sample, sequenced in a study of T cell changes during pregnancy in multiple sclerosis. The repertoire was sequenced with immunoSEQ multiplex PCR; TCRdb's copy has only in-frame clones and lacks some. This table has 65,000 to 95,000 clones, around nine tenths appearing once. The sample was peripheral blood, taken before pregnancy. These receptors were obtained from a female donor with multiple sclerosis, enrolled in a pregnancy study.

The chain carries TRBV7-2 and TRBJ2-5; D might be TRBD1 (6 bases). In germline, CDR1 is SGHTA, CDR2 FQGNSA. This CDR3 has 14 residues. V lost 2 bases and J 4 bases, leaving 11 bases between the germline ends. The CDR3: CASSLWGRVETQYF. The DNA for the CDR3 is TGTGCCAGCAGCTTATGGGGGCGGGTAGAGACCCAGTACTTC.

This clone was seen only once. This chain joins TRBV10-3 and TRBJ2-2; D might be TRBD1 (5 bases). Germline assignment: CDR1 ENHRY and CDR2 SYGVKD. V was cut by 7 bases and J by 5 bases, with 14 bases left in between. The CDR3 spans 14 residues. The CDR3 DNA is TGTGCCATCAATCAGGGCGTGTGGACCGGGGAGCTGTTTTTT. Protein: CAINQGVWTGELFF.

This clone has more than one count but fewer than ten. V usage is TRBV27 and J usage is TRBJ1-6; 11 positions match TRBD1. CDR1 is MNHEY and CDR2 is SMNVEV in the germline V gene (reference sequence). J lost 9 bases, V lost 6 bases, and 7 bases had no gene match. The CDR3 consists of 15 residues. CDR3 sequence reads: CASRRTGGASSPLHF. The CDR3 DNA reads as TGTGCCAGCAGGAGGACAGGGGGCGCGAGTTCACCCCTCCACTTT.

The J gene is TRBJ1-5, the V gene TRBV2, with D hard to call. Trimming took off 6 bases at V and 0 bases at J, with 18 bases between the two ends. CDR3 length: 17 residues. Germline V gene lookup returns CDR1 SNHLY and CDR2 FYNNEI. In nucleotides, the CDR3 is TGTGCCAGCAGCGATTCCGGGTGGCGCTATAGCAATCAGCCCCAGCATTTT. Translation gives CASSDSGWRYSNQPQHF.

The CDR3 bases are TGTGCCCGCCGGAGGGGTAGGGCTAAGGACACTGAAGCTTTCTTT. Protein product: CARRRGRAKDTEAFF. The chain links TRBV21-1 to TRBJ1-1. TRBV21-1 is an annotated pseudogene. CDR3 length: 15 residues.

This clone was detected a few times. The V gene is TRBV18, the J gene TRBJ1-1, with a tentative D call TRBD1 (6 bases). The CDR3 contains 14 residues. Germline assignment: CDR1 KGHSH and CDR2 LQKENI. V was cut by 2 bases and J by 3 bases, with 10 bases left in between. The CDR3 is CASSPTGRDTEAFF. The DNA for the CDR3 is TGTGCCAGCTCACCAACAGGGAGGGACACTGAAGCTTTCTTT.

The chain uses TRBV6-5 and TRBJ1-4; TRBD1 matches at 8 bases. Trimming took 2 bases from V and 7 from J; bases not matched to a gene: 6. Germline lookup yields CDR1 MNHEY and CDR2 SVGAGI. CDR3 length equals 15 residues. The CDR3: CASSYLTGAFEKLFF. The CDR3 DNA sequence: TGTGCCAGCAGTTACCTGACAGGGGCTTTTGAAAAACTGTTTTTT.